A single sample is the source of the 14 T cell receptor beta chains below, sequenced in a study of blood T cell repertoires in COVID-19. The protocol was immunoSEQ multiplex PCR, while the TCRdb copy is restricted to in-frame clones and leaves out a portion. The table has 75,000 to 90,000 clones, roughly 80% seen once; the top ten hold around 33%. Source material: peripheral blood. These receptors were obtained from a man in his 60s with COVID-19, enrolled during active disease.

V and J are TRBV12-3 or TRBV12-4 and TRBJ1-1, with no clear D. This CDR3 has 13 amino acids. With 5 bases removed from V and 1 base from J, the gap between germline ends came to 8 bases. CDR3 sequence (DNA): TGTGCCAGCAGTGAGGTAGGGAACACTGAAGCTTTCTTT. Its translation: CASSEVGNTEAFF.

This chain links TRBV5-6 with TRBJ2-1; 7 nucleotides align to TRBD2. The V segment lost 3 bases and the J segment 8 bases; nucleotides outside the gene matches: 17. Germline CDR1 is SGHDT and CDR2 is YYEEEE. The CDR3 runs 17 residues. The CDR3 loop reads CASSSLNQGGGVDEQFF. Here the CDR3 DNA reads TGTGCCAGCAGCTCTTTAAATCAGGGCGGGGGAGTGGATGAGCAGTTCTTC.

The chain is built from TRBV19 and TRBJ1-2, with TRBD1 matching over 7 bases. This CDR3 spans 14 amino acids. The germline V gene has CDR1 LNHDA and CDR2 SQIVND (reference sequence). V shed 6 bases, J shed 8 bases, and the junction held 12 bases outside the gene matches. This CDR3 is CASSKDRFSDGYTF. CDR3 coding DNA: TGTGCCAGTAGCAAGGACAGGTTCTCGGACGGCTACACCTTC.

The rearrangement links TRBV5-1 to TRBJ2-3; TRBD2 might be the D (5 bases). The CDR3 is 14 residues long. The V end was cut by 1 base, the J end by 5 bases, with 11 bases between. Looked up from germline, CDR1 is SGHRS and CDR2 is YFSETQ. CDR3 sequence (DNA): TGCGCCAGCAGCTTGATTGTCGGGGTAGATACGCAGTATTTT. Its protein product is CASSLIVGVDTQYF.

The rearrangement uses TRBV10-3 and TRBJ2-7, with TRBD2 as a possible D gene (5 bases). CDR1 is ENHRY, CDR2 SYGVKD, per germline. This CDR3 is built from 12 residues. V was pared by 11 bases and J by 2 bases, with 13 bases between. The CDR3 is CAYGERTYEQYF. The DNA of the CDR3 is TGTGCCTACGGCGAGCGGACCTACGAGCAGTACTTC.

This rearrangement joins TRBV11-2 to TRBJ2-6; TRBD1 matches at 8 bases. From germline, CDR1 is SGHAT and CDR2 FQNNGV. V shed 5 bases and J 2 bases; nucleotides not matched to a gene: 5. This CDR3 has 16 amino acids. The CDR3 region is CASSNLRGPGANVLTF. DNA of the CDR3: TGTGCCAGCAGCAACCTCAGGGGGCCTGGGGCCAACGTCCTGACTTTC.

The chain is built from TRBV30 and TRBJ1-4, with 9 bases that match TRBD1. CDR1 and CDR2 (germline): GTSNPN, SVGIG (reference sequence). Trimming cost V 3 bases and J 8 bases; bases outside gene matches: 10. This CDR3 has 15 residues. The chain's CDR3 is CAWSPLTGGIEKLFF. CDR3 DNA sequence: TGTGCCTGGAGCCCTCTGACAGGGGGTATCGAAAAACTGTTTTTT. The complete variable domain, with remaining parts taken from reference TRBV30 and TRBJ1-4, reads SQTIHQWPATLVQPVGSPLSLECTVEGTSNPNLYWYRQAAGRGLQLLFYSVGIGQISSEVPQNLSASRPQDRQFILSSKKLLLSDSGFYLCAWSPLTGGIEKLFFGSGTQLSVL.

This chain joins TRBV24-1 and TRBJ2-5, with 13 positions matching TRBD2. The CDR3 has 15 amino acids. CDR1 and CDR2 (germline): KGHDR, SFDVKD. The junction had 2 bases not matched to a gene; V was cut back by 4 bases and J by 4 bases. The CDR3 loop is CATSEGTSGIETQYF. The CDR3 coding sequence is TGTGCCACCAGTGAGGGGACTAGCGGGATAGAGACCCAGTACTTC.

The chain employs TRBV7-2 and TRBJ2-5, with a tentative D call TRBD2 (6 bases). Per the germline V gene, CDR1 is SGHTA and CDR2 is FQGNSA. V lost 2 bases, J lost 5 bases, and 12 bases lay in between. The CDR3 is 14 residues long. The CDR3 here is CASSLTPGGETQYF. In nucleotides, the CDR3 is TGTGCCAGCAGCTTAACCCCAGGAGGGGAGACCCAGTACTTC.

V is TRBV6-5 and J is TRBJ2-7; 12 positions agree with TRBD2. CDR3 size: 13 residues. Germline trimming cut 6 bases from V and 3 bases from J; bases unmatched to any gene: 0. In germline, CDR1 is MNHEY, CDR2 SVGAGI. CDR3 sequence: CASRTSGSYEQYF. CDR3 DNA sequence: TGTGCCAGCAGGACTAGCGGGAGCTACGAGCAGTACTTC.

The chain combines TRBV7-9 with TRBJ1-1; D uncertain. Germline CDR1 is SEHNR and CDR2 is FQNEAQ (reference sequence). The V end was cut by 6 bases, the J end by 0 bases, with 11 bases between. This CDR3 contains 14 residues. CDR3 loop: CASSSGLLNTEAFF. CDR3 DNA: TGTGCCAGCAGTTCAGGACTCCTGAACACTGAAGCTTTCTTT.

The table lists this clone with a count of one. This chain joins TRBV29-1 and TRBJ1-3; D is unclear. The CDR3 is 15 residues long. V was trimmed by 8 bases and J by 1 base, leaving 18 bases between them. The germline gives CDR1 SQVTM, CDR2 ANQGSEA. CDR3 in DNA: TGCAGCTATTCCGGACTAAGCGGTTCTGGAAACACCATATATTTT. Amino acids: CSYSGLSGSGNTIYF. Based on the CDR3 plus reference TRBV29-1 and TRBJ1-3, the full variable domain is SAVISQKPSRDICQRGTSLTIQCQVDSQVTMMFWYRQQPGQSLTLIATANQGSEATYESGFVIDKFPISRPNLTFSTLTVSNMSPEDSSIYLCSYSGLSGSGNTIYFGEGSWLTVV.

The J gene is TRBJ1-2, the V gene TRBV12-3 or TRBV12-4; weak D call: TRBD1 (5 bases). CDR3 length equals 13 residues. V was pared by 1 base and J by 7 bases, with 10 bases between. CDR3 coding DNA: TGTGCCAGCAGTTTAGAACAGGATGGTGGCTACACCTTC. This codes for CASSLEQDGGYTF.

V gene TRBV7-8 combines with J gene TRBJ1-1; maybe TRBD1 (6 bases). The germline V gene has CDR1 SGHVS and CDR2 FQNEAQ. The CDR3 extends over 14 amino acids. Trimming took off 5 bases at V and 4 bases at J, with 14 bases between the two ends. For the CDR3, the DNA is TGTGCCAGCAGCCTACAGGGCTTGGGCACTGAAGCTTTCTTT. Amino acid sequence: CASSLQGLGTEAFF.